This TCR beta chain came from a study of blood T cell repertoires in COVID-19. Looking at the study overall: Donors in the United States, Italy and Spain gave samples during acute or convalescent COVID-19. T cells, B-cell-depleted T cells, or PBMCs provided the cDNA or gDNA that served as material.

Authors' processing steps: Cell counts per sample came from amplifying reference gene primers. Produced via immunoSEQ multiplex PCR; TCRdb's table is partial and in-frame only. V and J calls and clone size are copied from that table; D and trimming were computed from the DNA. Here the sample spans under 300,000 clones, about 73% being singletons. Germline values: CDR1 SGHDT, CDR2 YYEEEE. The CDR3 sequence is 15 residues long. V dropped 4 bases and J dropped 3; count of bases not matched to a gene: 4. The clonotype originates from an elderly woman with acute or convalescent COVID-19. The sequencing sample was made of peripheral blood. The chain is built from TRBV5-6 and TRBJ2-1; 10 positions match TRBD2. The CDR3 DNA follows: TGTGCCAGCAGCCTGGGACTAGCGTACTACAATGAGCAGTTCTTC. It encodes CASSLGLAYYNEQFF. The full variable domain, rest sourced from reference TRBV5-6 and TRBJ2-1, is DAGVTQSPTHLIKTRGQQVTLRCSPKSGHDTVSWYQQALGQGPQFIFQYYEEEERQRGNFPDRFSGHQFPNYSSELNVNALLLGDSALYLCASSLGLAYYNEQFFGPGTRLTVL.